The rows below give T cell receptor beta chains drawn from one sample of a study of blood T cells in healthy people across ages. TCRdb reanalysed the 5' RACE reads using MiXCR and keeps one entry per CDR3 protein. The table lists some 890,000 distinct CDR3 sequences, approximately 32% of them singletons. Another study also made use of these data, one on T cells of mothers and their children.

Sample: blood. Every receptor here comes from a woman between 40 and 55 years old in good health. The CDR3 runs from the conserved cysteine through the conserved F or W. The order of the fields is CDR3 protein, clone size, J gene, V gene. Only some rows state a clone size, as once, few, many or a class for expanded clones.

CDR3 protein: CASRPGTSGGNEQFF
clone size: many
J gene: TRBJ2-1
V gene: TRBV6-5

CDR3 protein: CASNLGQVDNQPQHF
clone size: -
J gene: TRBJ1-5
V gene: TRBV28

CDR3 protein: CASIPGTSGVPDAQYF
clone size: -
J gene: TRBJ2-3
V gene: TRBV12-3/TRBV12-4

CDR3 protein: CASSLFSGGRNEQFF
clone size: -
J gene: TRBJ2-1
V gene: TRBV27

CDR3 protein: CASSSLVTQYF
clone size: -
J gene: TRBJ2-5
V gene: TRBV28

CDR3 protein: CASSQLDRNSGYTF
clone size: -
J gene: TRBJ1-2
V gene: TRBV3-1

CDR3 protein: CTVLAGKSEQYF
clone size: many
J gene: TRBJ2-7
V gene: TRBV29-1

CDR3 protein: CSVARVAGLAGGIETQYF
clone size: many
J gene: TRBJ2-5
V gene: TRBV29-1

CDR3 protein: CSARGRRHASEQYF
clone size: once
J gene: -
V gene: TRBV20-1

CDR3 protein: CASSLARRQGATTDTQYF
clone size: -
J gene: TRBJ2-3
V gene: TRBV7-2

CDR3 protein: CASTFSGGAANEQFF
clone size: many
J gene: TRBJ2-1
V gene: TRBV12-3/TRBV12-4

CDR3 protein: CASSMDTLYEQYF
clone size: -
J gene: TRBJ2-7
V gene: TRBV5-1

CDR3 protein: CATSLEYNNQPQHF
clone size: -
J gene: TRBJ1-5
V gene: TRBV15

CDR3 protein: CSVGQGTDTQYF
clone size: many
J gene: TRBJ2-3
V gene: TRBV29-1

CDR3 protein: CASGQDPSFDGYGYTF
clone size: -
J gene: TRBJ1-2
V gene: TRBV4-1

CDR3 protein: CASSLPGQGMNTEAFF
clone size: many
J gene: TRBJ1-1
V gene: TRBV5-6

CDR3 protein: CASSPFSGASTDTQYF
clone size: few
J gene: TRBJ2-3
V gene: TRBV18

CDR3 protein: CASSRGTGYEQYF
clone size: -
J gene: TRBJ2-7
V gene: TRBV12-3/TRBV12-4

CDR3 protein: CAVSDRGDTEAFF
clone size: -
J gene: TRBJ1-1
V gene: TRBV10-3

CDR3 protein: CASTRGGSGETQFF
clone size: few
J gene: TRBJ2-1
V gene: TRBV5-1

CDR3 protein: CASSSGADNHLHF
clone size: many
J gene: TRBJ1-6
V gene: TRBV7-2

CDR3 protein: CASSSRTLDGEQFF
clone size: -
J gene: TRBJ2-1
V gene: TRBV7-2

CDR3 protein: CASSLGGTESYEQYF
clone size: -
J gene: TRBJ2-7
V gene: TRBV5-1

CDR3 protein: CASSPPSQGIIGEQFF
clone size: few
J gene: TRBJ2-1
V gene: TRBV18

CDR3 protein: CASRDRGLNGYTF
clone size: -
J gene: TRBJ1-2
V gene: TRBV28

CDR3 protein: CASSFGLRADRGYTF
clone size: -
J gene: TRBJ1-2
V gene: TRBV7-2

CDR3 protein: CASSFPGTGVLQAFF
clone size: many
J gene: TRBJ1-1
V gene: TRBV5-6

CDR3 protein: CASSVVGHMNTEAFF
clone size: -
J gene: TRBJ1-1
V gene: TRBV9

CDR3 protein: CASSSGTVRQPQHF
clone size: -
J gene: TRBJ1-5
V gene: TRBV12-3/TRBV12-4

CDR3 protein: CASSLTEDDLYGYTF
clone size: -
J gene: TRBJ1-2
V gene: TRBV13

CDR3 protein: CASSLATGGEQFF
clone size: -
J gene: TRBJ2-1
V gene: TRBV5-8

CDR3 protein: CASSKLAAYQETQYF
clone size: many
J gene: TRBJ2-5
V gene: TRBV27

CDR3 protein: CASSPLLHEQYF
clone size: many
J gene: TRBJ2-7
V gene: TRBV12-3/TRBV12-4

CDR3 protein: CASSLGSDSGNTIYF
clone size: -
J gene: TRBJ1-3
V gene: TRBV7-8

CDR3 protein: CASTLTGLYEQYF
clone size: few
J gene: TRBJ2-7
V gene: TRBV11-2

CDR3 protein: CASGRTGGGSEQYF
clone size: few
J gene: TRBJ2-7
V gene: TRBV7-2

CDR3 protein: CASSLDGTWRGYTF
clone size: -
J gene: TRBJ1-2
V gene: TRBV3-1

CDR3 protein: CASSAGTDSNQPQHF
clone size: -
J gene: TRBJ1-5
V gene: TRBV27

CDR3 protein: CSVTSIPPNEQFF
clone size: -
J gene: TRBJ2-1
V gene: TRBV29-1

CDR3 protein: CASSLGSTNEKLFF
clone size: many
J gene: TRBJ1-4
V gene: TRBV7-2

CDR3 protein: CASSLAWAEGSYNEQFF
clone size: -
J gene: TRBJ2-1
V gene: TRBV7-9